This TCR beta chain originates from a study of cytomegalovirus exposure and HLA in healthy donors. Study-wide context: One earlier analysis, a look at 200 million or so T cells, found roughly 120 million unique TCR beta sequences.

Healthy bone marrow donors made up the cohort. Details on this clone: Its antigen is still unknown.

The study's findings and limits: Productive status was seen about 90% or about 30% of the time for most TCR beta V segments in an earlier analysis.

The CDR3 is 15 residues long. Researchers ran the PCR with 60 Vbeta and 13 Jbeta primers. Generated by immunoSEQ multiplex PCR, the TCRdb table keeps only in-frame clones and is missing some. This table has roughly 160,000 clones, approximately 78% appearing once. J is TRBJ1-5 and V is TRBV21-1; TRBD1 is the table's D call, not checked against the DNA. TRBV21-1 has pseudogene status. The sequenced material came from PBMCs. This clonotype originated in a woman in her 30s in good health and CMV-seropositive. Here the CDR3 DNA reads TGTGCCAGCAGCAATCCAAGGGGAAGCAATCAGCCCCAGCATTTT. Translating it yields CASSNPRGSNQPQHF.